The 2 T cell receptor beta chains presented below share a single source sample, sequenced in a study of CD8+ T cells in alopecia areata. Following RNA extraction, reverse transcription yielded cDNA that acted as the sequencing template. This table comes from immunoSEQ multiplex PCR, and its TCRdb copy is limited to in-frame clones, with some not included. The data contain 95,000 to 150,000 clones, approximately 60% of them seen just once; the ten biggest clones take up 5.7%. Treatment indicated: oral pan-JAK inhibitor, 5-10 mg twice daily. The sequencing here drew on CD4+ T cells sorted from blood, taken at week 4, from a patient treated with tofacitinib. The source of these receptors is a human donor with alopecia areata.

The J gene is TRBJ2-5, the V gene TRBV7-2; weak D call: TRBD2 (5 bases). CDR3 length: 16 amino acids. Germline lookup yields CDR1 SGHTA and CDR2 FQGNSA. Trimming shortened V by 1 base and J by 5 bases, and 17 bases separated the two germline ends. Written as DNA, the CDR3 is TGTGCCAGCAGCTTAGGATCCGGGATCGGCGAGGAGACCCAGTACTTC. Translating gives CASSLGSGIGEETQYF.

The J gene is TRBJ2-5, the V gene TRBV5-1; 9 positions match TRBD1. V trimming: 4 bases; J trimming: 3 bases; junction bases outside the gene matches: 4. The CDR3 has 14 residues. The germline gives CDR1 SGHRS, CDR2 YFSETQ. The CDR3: CASSRRTGEETQYF. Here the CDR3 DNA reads TGCGCCAGCAGCAGGCGGACAGGGGAAGAGACCCAGTACTTC.